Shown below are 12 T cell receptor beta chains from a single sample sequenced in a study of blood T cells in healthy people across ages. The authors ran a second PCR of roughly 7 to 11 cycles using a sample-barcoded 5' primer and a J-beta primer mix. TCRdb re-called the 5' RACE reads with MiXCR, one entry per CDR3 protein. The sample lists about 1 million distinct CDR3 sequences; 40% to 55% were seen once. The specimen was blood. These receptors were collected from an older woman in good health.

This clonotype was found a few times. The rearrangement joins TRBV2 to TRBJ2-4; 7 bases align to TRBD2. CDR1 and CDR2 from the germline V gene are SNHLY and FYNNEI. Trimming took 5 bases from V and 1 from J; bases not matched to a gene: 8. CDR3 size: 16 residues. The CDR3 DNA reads TGTGCCAGCAGTCGTCCGGGAGGCGAGGCCAAAAACATTCAGTACTTC. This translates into CASSRPGGEAKNIQYF.

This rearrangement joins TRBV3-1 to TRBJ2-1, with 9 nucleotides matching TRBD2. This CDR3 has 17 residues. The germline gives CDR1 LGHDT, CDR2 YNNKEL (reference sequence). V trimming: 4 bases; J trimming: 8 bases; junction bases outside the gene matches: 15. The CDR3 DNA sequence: TGTGCCAGCAGCCCCAAGTTCGCTAGCGGGAAACGCCATGAGCAGTTCTTC. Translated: CASSPKFASGKRHEQFF.

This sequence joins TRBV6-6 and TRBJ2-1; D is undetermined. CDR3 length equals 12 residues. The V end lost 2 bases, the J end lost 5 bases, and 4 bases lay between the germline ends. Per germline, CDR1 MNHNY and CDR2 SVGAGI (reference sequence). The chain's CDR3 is CASSYADNEQFF. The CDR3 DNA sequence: TGTGCCAGCAGTTACGCGGACAATGAGCAGTTCTTC.

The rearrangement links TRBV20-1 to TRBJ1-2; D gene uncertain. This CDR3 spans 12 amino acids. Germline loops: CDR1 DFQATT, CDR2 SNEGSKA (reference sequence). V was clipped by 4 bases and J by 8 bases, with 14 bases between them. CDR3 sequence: CSATERVYGYTF. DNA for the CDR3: TGCAGTGCTACAGAGAGGGTCTACGGCTACACCTTC.

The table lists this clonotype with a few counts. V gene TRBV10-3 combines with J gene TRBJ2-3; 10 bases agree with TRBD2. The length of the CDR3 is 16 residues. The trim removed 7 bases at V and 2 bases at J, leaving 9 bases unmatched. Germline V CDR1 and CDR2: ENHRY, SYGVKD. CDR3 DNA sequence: TGTGCCATCAATAACAGACTAGCGGGTCTCACAGATACGCAGTATTTT. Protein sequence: CAINNRLAGLTDTQYF.

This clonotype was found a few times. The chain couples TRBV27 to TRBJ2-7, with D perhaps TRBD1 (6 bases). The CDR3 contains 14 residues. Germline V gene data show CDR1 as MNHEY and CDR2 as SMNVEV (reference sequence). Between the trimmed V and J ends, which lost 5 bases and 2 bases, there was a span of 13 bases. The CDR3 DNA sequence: TGTGCCAGCAGTCCCTACACAGGGCCCTACGAGCAGTACTTC. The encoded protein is CASSPYTGPYEQYF.

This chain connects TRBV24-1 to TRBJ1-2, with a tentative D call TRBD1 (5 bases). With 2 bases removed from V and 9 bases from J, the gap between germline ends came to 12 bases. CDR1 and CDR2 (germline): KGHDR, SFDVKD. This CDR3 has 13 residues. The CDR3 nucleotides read TGTGCCACCAGTGATTCGGTCGAGGGACGCTACACCTTC. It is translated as CATSDSVEGRYTF.

The CDR3 nucleotides read TGCGCCAGCAGCTTGGAGGGGACAGGGGGAGGATCTACGCAGTATTTT. This encodes CASSLEGTGGGSTQYF. This chain uses TRBV5-1 with TRBJ2-3, with 11 bases matching TRBD1. From germline, CDR1 is SGHRS and CDR2 YFSETQ. J gave up 8 bases and V 0 bases, and 8 bases lay outside the gene matches. The CDR3 totals 16 residues.

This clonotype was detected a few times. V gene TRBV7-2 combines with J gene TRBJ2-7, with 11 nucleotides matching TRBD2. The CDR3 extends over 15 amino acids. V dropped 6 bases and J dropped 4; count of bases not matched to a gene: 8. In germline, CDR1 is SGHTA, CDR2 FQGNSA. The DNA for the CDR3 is TGTGCCAGCAGACTCAGACTAGCGGGATCGTACGAGCAGTACTTC. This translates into CASRLRLAGSYEQYF.

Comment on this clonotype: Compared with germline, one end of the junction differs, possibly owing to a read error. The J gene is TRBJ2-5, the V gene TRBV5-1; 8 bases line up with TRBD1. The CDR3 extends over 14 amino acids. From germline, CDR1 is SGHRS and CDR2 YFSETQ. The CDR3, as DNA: TGCGCCAGCAGCTTAGCAGGGGGCGCGGAGACCAAGTACTTC. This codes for CASSLAGGAETKYF.

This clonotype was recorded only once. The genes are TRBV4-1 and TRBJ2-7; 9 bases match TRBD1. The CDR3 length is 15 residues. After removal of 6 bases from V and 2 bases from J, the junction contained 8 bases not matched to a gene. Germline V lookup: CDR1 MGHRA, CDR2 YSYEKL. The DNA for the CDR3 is TGCGCCAGCAGGATGCGGGACAGGGATACCTACGAGCAGTACTTC. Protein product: CASRMRDRDTYEQYF.

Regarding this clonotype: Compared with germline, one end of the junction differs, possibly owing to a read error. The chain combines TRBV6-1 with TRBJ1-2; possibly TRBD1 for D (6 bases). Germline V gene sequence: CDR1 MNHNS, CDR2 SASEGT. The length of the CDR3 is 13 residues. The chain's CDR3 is CASREDRIYGYTF. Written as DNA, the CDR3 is TGTGCCAGCAGAGAAGACAGGATCTATGGCTACACCTTC.